The source of this TCR beta chain is a study of blood T cell repertoires in COVID-19. The overall study: Samples came from the United States, Italy and Spain, spanning acute and convalescent COVID-19.

Authors' processing steps: Estimation of nucleated cell counts relied on the amplification of reference gene primers. Only in-frame clones appear in the TCRdb table, and some are missing; sequencing was by immunoSEQ multiplex PCR. That table supplies the V and J calls and clone size; D and trimming were determined from the DNA. This sample has roughly 130,000 clones, with 70% to 85% found just once. Germline values: CDR1 PRHDT, CDR2 FYEKMQ (reference sequence). The CDR3 has 16 amino acids. The junction had 10 bases not matched to a gene; V was cut back by 5 bases and J by 2 bases. Clinical histories supplied by participants themselves formed the basis of cohort assignment. Two negative PCRs, clearance, or symptom resolution had been documented for recovered Cohort 3 donors.

The sample comprised PBMCs or T cells enriched from blood (not recorded which). The chain links TRBV13 to TRBJ2-3; 7 bases fit TRBD2. This sequence originates from a man between 45 and 60 years old who had recovered from COVID-19. The CDR3 DNA follows: TGTGCCAGCAGCAAACGGGACTATGGCGACACAGATACGCAGTATTTT. It is translated as CASSKRDYGDTDTQYF.